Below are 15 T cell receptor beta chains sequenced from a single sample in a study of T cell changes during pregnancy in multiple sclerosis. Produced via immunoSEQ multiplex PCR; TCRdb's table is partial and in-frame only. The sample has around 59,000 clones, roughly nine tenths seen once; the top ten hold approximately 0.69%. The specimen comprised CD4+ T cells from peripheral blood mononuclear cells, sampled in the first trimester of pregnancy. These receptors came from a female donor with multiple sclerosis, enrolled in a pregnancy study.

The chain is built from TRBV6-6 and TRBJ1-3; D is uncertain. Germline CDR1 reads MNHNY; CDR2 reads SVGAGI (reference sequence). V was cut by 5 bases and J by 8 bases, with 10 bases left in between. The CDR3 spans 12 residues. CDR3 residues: CASSRIADTIYF. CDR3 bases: TGTGCCAGCAGTCGTATTGCGGACACCATATATTTT.

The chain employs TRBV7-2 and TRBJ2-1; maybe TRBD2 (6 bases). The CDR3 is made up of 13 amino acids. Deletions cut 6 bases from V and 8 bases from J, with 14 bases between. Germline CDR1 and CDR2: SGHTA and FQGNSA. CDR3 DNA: TGTGCCAGCAGGAACGGAGGGCGGGATGAGCAGTTCTTC. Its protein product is CASRNGGRDEQFF. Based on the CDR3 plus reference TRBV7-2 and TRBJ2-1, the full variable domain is GAGVSQSPSNKVTEKGKDVELRCDPISGHTALYWYRQSLGQGLEFLIYFQGNSAPDKSGLPSDRFSAERTGGSVSTLTIQRTQQEDSAVYLCASRNGGRDEQFFGPGTRLTVL.

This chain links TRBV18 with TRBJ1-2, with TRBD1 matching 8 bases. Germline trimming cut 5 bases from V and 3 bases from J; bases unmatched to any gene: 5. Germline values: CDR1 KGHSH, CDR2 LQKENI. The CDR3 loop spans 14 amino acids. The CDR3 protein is CASSFDRGDYGYTF. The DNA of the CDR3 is TGTGCCAGCTCATTCGACAGGGGAGACTATGGCTACACCTTC. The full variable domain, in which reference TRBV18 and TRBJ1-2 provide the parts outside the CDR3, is NAGVMQNPRHLVRRRGQEARLRCSPMKGHSHVYWYRQLPEEGLKFMVYLQKENIIDESGMPKERFSAEFPKEGPSILRIQQVVRGDSAAYFCASSFDRGDYGYTFGSGTRLTVV.

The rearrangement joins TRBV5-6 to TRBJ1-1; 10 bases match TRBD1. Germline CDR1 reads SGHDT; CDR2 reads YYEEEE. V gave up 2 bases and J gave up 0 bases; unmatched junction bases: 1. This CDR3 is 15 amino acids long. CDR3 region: CASSFGTGVNTEAFF. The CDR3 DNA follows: TGTGCCAGCAGCTTTGGGACAGGGGTGAACACTGAAGCTTTCTTT.

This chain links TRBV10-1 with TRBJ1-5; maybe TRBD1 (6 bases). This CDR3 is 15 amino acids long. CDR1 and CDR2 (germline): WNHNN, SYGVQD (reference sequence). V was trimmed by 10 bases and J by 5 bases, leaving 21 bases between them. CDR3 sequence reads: CATRGIGQPDQPQHF. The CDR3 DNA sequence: TGCGCCACTAGGGGGATTGGACAGCCCGATCAGCCCCAGCATTTT.

Here the CDR3 reads CASSQGQGTGYTF. CDR3 DNA sequence: TGCGCCAGCAGCCAGGGACAGGGGACGGGCTACACCTTC. The chain recombines TRBV5-1 with TRBJ1-2; 10 nucleotides align to TRBD1. The germline CDR1 and CDR2 sequences are SGHRS and YFSETQ. The CDR3 has 13 residues. Losses at the gene ends were 4 bases for V and 8 bases for J; bases not matched to a gene: 5.

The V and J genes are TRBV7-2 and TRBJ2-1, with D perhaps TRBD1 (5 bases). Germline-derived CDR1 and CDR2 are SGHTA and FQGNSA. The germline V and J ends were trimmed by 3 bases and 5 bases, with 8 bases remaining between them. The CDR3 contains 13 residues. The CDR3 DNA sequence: TGTGCCAGCAGCTTTTACAGGAACAATGAGCAGTTCTTC. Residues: CASSFYRNNEQFF. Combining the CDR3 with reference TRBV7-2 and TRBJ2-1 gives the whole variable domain GAGVSQSPSNKVTEKGKDVELRCDPISGHTALYWYRQSLGQGLEFLIYFQGNSAPDKSGLPSDRFSAERTGGSVSTLTIQRTQQEDSAVYLCASSFYRNNEQFFGPGTRLTVL.

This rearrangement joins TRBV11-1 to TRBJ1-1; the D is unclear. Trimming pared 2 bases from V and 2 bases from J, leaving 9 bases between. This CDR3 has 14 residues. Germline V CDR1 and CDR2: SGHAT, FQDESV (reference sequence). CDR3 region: CASSLFEGNTEAFF. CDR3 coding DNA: TGTGCCAGCAGCTTATTTGAGGGCAACACTGAAGCTTTCTTT.

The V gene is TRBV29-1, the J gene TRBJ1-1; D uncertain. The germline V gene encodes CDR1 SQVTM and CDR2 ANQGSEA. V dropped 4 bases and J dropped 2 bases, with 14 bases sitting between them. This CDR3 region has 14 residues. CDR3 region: CSVADTGGNTEAFF. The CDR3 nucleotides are TGCAGCGTTGCCGACACGGGAGGCAACACTGAAGCTTTCTTT.

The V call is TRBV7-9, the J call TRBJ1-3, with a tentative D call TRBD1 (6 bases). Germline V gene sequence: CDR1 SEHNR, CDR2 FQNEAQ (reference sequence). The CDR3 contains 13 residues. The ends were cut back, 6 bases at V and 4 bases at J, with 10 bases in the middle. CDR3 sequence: CASRQGIGNTIYF. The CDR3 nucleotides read TGTGCCAGCAGACAGGGTATCGGAAACACCATATATTTT.

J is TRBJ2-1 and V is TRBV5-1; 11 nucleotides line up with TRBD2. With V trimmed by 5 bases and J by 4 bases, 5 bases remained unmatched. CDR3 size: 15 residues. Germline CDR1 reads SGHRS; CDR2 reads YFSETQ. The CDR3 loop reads CASRVGTSGYNEQFF. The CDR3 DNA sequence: TGCGCCAGCAGGGTGGGGACTAGCGGTTACAATGAGCAGTTCTTC.

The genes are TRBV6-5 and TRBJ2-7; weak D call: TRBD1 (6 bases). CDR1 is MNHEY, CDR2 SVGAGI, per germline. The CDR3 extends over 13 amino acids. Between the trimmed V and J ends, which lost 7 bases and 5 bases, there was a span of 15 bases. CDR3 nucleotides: TGTGCCAGCAACGGCAGGGGACATAACGAGCAGTACTTC. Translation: CASNGRGHNEQYF.

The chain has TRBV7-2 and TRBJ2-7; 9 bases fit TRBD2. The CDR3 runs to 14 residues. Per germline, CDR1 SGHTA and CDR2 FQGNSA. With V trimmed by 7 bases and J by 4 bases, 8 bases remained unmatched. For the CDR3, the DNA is TGTGCCAGCACCTTGGCGGGGGGGCAGTACGAGCAGTACTTC. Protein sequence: CASTLAGGQYEQYF.

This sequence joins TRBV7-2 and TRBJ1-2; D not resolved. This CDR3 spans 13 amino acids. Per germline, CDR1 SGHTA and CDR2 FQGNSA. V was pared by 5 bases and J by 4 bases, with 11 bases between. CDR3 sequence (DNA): TGTGCCAGCAGCCCACCCCCTAGCTATGGCTACACCTTC. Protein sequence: CASSPPPSYGYTF.

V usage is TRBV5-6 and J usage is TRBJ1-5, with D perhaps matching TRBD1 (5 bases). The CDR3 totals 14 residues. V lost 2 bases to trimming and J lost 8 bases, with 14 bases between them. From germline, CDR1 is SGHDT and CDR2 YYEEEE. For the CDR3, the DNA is TGTGCCAGCAGCTTAAGGCAGGGAAGGAAGCCCCAGCATTTT. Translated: CASSLRQGRKPQHF. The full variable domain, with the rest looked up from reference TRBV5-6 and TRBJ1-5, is DAGVTQSPTHLIKTRGQQVTLRCSPKSGHDTVSWYQQALGQGPQFIFQYYEEEERQRGNFPDRFSGHQFPNYSSELNVNALLLGDSALYLCASSLRQGRKPQHFGDGTRLSIL.